The source of this T cell receptor (beta chain) is a study of cytomegalovirus exposure and HLA in healthy donors. Points from the study as a whole: A later analysis found most CMV-associated TCR beta chains apparently HLA-restricted. The study designated over 150 TCR beta chains cytomegalovirus-associated.

Participants comprised healthy donors of bone marrow. A multiplex PCR was run with 60 Vbeta primers and 13 Jbeta primers. TCRdb's copy holds only in-frame clones and misses some; the assay was immunoSEQ multiplex PCR. Of about 150,000 clones listed, roughly 80% are singletons. This clone occurred a few times. The antigen remains unidentified. V lost 5 bases and J 4 bases, leaving 11 bases between the germline ends. CDR1 SGHAT and CDR2 FQNNGV come from the germline V gene. This CDR3 spans 13 amino acids. Sequenced material: PBMCs. The clonotype originates from a male donor in good health and CMV-seronegative. The chain couples TRBV11-2 to TRBJ1-2; a possible D gene is TRBD1 (6 bases). The CDR3 is CASSHGQFYGYTF. CDR3 bases: TGTGCCAGCAGCCACGGACAGTTCTATGGCTACACCTTC. The full variable domain, with the rest looked up from reference TRBV11-2 and TRBJ1-2, is EAGVAQSPRYKIIEKRQSVAFWCNPISGHATLYWYQQILGQGPKLLIQFQNNGVVDDSQLPKDRFSAERLKGVDSTLKIQPAKLEDSAVYLCASSHGQFYGYTFGSGTRLTVV.